Sequencing of this TCR beta chain was carried out in a study of CD8+ T cells in alopecia areata. This CDR3 has 16 residues. Per the germline V gene, CDR1 is ENHRY and CDR2 is SYGVKD. Trimming cost V 5 bases and J 2 bases; bases outside gene matches: 5. As the sequencing template, cDNA was produced by extracting RNA and reverse transcribing it. The table came from immunoSEQ multiplex PCR; TCRdb's copy has only in-frame clones and leaves some out. Of about 120,000 clones in the sample, around 64% were seen once. The receptor's source is a human donor in good health. This chain links TRBV10-3 with TRBJ2-3; 12 bases match TRBD2. Material: CD4+ T cells sorted from blood. The CDR3 is CAISNRLAGDTDTQYF. In DNA, the CDR3 is TGTGCCATCAGTAACCGACTAGCGGGGGACACAGATACGCAGTATTTT.